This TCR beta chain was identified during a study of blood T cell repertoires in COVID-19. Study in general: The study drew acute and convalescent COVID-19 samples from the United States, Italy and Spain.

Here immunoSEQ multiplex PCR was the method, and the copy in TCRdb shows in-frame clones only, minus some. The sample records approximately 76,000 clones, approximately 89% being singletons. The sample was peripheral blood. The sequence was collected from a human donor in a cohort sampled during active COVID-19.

The CDR3 region is CSLEQGRETQYF. CDR3 nucleotides: TGCAGCCTCGAACAGGGGCGAGAGACCCAGTACTTC. V usage is TRBV29-1 and J usage is TRBJ2-5; 7 positions match TRBD1. J gave up 4 bases and V 8 bases, and 7 bases lay outside the gene matches. This CDR3 has 12 residues. The germline CDR1 and CDR2 sequences are SQVTM and ANQGSEA.